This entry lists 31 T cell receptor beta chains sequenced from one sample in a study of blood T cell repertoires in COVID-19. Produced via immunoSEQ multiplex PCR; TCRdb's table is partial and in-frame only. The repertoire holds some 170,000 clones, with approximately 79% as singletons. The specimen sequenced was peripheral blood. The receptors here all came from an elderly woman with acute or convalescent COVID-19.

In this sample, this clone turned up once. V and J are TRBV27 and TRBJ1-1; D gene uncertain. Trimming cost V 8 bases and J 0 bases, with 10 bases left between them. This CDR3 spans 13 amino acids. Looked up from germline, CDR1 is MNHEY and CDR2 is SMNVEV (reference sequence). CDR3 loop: CASALILNTEAFF. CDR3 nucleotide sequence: TGTGCCAGCGCGTTAATTTTGAACACTGAAGCTTTCTTT.

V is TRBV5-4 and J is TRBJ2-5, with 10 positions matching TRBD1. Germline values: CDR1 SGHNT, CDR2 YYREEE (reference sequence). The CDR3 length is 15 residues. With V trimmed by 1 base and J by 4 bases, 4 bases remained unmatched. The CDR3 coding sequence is TGTGCCAGCAGCTTGCCGGGACAGGGGAGAGAGACCCAGTACTTC. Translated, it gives CASSLPGQGRETQYF.

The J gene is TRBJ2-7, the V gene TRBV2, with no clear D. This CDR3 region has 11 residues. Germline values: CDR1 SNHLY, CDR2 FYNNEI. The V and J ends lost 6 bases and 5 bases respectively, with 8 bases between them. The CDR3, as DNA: TGTGCCAGCAGGCTGGGCCACGAGCAGTACTTC. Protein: CASRLGHEQYF.

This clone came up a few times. The CDR3 sequence is CASSSSLAGNTEAFF. CDR3 DNA sequence: TGTGCCAGCAGCTCGTCTTTGGCAGGGAACACTGAAGCTTTCTTT. The chain recombines TRBV5-5 with TRBJ1-1, with D unclear. This CDR3 is built from 15 residues. Germline lookup yields CDR1 SGHKS and CDR2 YYEKEE (reference sequence). The V gene lost 3 bases and the J gene lost 1 base, with 13 bases spanning the gap.

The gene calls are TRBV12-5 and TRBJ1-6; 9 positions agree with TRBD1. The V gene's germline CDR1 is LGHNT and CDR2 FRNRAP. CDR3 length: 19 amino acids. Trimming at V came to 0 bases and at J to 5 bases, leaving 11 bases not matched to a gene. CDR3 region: CASGLVKGTGNLHNSPLHF. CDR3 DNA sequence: TGTGCTAGTGGTTTGGTAAAGGGGACAGGGAACTTGCATAATTCACCCCTCCACTTT.

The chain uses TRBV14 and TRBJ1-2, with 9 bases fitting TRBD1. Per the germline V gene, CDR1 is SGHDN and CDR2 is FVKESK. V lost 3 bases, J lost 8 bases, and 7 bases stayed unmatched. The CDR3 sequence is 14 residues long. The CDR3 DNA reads TGTGCCAGCAGCCAGCCCGGGACAGGGAGAGGCTACACCTTC. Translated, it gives CASSQPGTGRGYTF.

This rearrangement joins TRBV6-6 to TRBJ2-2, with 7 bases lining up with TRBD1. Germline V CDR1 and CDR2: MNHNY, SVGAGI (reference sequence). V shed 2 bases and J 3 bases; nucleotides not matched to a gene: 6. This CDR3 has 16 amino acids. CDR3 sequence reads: CASSYPGQDHTGELFF. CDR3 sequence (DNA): TGTGCCAGCAGTTACCCCGGACAGGACCACACCGGGGAGCTGTTTTTT.

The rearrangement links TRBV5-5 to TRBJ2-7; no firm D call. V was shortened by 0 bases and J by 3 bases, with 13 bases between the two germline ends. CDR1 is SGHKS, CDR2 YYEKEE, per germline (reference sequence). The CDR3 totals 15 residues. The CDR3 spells CASSLATGRSYEQYF. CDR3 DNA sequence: TGTGCCAGCAGCTTGGCGACGGGTAGGAGCTACGAGCAGTACTTC.

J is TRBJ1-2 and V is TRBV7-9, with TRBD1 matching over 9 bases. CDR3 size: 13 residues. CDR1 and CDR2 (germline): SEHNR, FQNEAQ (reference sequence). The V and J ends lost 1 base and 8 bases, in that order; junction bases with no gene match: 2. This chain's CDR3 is CASSLETGGGYTF. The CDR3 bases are TGTGCCAGCAGCTTAGAGACAGGGGGAGGCTACACCTTC.

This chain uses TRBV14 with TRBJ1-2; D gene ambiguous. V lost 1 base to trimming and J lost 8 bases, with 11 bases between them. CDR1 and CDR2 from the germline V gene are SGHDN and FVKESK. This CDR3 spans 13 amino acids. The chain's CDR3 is CASSQGRMGGYTF. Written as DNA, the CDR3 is TGTGCCAGCAGCCAAGGTCGTATGGGCGGCTACACCTTC.

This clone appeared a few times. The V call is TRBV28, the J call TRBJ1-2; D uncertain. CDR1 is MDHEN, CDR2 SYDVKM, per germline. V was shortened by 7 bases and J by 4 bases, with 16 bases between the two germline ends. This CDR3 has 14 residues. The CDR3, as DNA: TGTGCCAGCATTCCCCAATCGGTTACCTATGGCTACACCTTC. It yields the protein CASIPQSVTYGYTF.

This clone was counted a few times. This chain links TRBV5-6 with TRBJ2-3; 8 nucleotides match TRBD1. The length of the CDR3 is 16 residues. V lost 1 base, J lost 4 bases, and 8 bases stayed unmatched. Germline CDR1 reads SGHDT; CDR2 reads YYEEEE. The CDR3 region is CASSLRTGWGADTQYF. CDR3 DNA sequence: TGTGCCAGCAGCTTGCGGACAGGGTGGGGGGCAGATACGCAGTATTTT.

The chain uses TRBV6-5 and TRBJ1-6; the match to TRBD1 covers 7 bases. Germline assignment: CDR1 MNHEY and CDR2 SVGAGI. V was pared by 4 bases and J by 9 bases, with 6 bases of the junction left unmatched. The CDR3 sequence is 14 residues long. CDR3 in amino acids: CASSSTGISSPLHF. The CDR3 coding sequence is TGTGCCAGCAGTTCGACAGGGATCAGTTCACCCCTCCACTTT.

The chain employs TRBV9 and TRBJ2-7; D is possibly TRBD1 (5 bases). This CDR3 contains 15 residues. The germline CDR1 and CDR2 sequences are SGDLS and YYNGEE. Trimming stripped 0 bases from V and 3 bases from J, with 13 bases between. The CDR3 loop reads CASSVGIQDNYEQYF. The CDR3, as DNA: TGTGCCAGCAGCGTAGGAATCCAGGACAACTACGAGCAGTACTTC.

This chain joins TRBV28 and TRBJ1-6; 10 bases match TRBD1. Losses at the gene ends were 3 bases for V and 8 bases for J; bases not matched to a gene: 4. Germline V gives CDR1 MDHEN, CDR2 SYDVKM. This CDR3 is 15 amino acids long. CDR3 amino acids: CASSFRDRGYSPLHF. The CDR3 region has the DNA TGTGCCAGCAGTTTCCGGGACAGGGGTTATTCACCCCTCCACTTT. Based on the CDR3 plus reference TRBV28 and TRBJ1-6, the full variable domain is DVKVTQSSRYLVKRTGEKVFLECVQDMDHENMFWYRQDPGLGLRLIYFSYDVKMKEKGDIPEGYSVSREKKERFSLILESASTNQTSMYLCASSFRDRGYSPLHFGNGTRLTVT.

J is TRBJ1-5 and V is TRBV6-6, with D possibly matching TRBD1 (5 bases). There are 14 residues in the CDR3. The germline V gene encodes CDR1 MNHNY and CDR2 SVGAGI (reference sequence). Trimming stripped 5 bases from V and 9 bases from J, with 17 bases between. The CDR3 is CASSQGGAPLPQHF. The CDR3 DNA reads TGTGCCAGCAGTCAGGGAGGGGCCCCGTTGCCCCAGCATTTT.

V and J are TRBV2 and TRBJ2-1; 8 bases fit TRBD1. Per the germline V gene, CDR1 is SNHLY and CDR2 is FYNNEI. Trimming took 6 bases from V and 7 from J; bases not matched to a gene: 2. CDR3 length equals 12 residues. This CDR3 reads CASRRQGNEQFF. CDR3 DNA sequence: TGTGCCAGCAGACGACAGGGGAATGAGCAGTTCTTC.

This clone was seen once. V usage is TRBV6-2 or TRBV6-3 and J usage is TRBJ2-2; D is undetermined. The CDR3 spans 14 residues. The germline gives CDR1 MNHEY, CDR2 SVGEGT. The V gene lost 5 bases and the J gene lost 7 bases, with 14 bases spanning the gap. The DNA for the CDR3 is TGTGCCAGCAGTCTTCCTGTCCCGGGCGGGGAGCTGTTTTTT. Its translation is CASSLPVPGGELFF.

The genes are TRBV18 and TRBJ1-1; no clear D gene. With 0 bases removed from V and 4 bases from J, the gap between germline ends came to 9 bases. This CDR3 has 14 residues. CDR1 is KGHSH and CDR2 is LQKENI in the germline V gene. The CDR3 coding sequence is TGTGCCAGCTCACCACCGTACGGCGGCACTGAAGCTTTCTTT. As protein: CASSPPYGGTEAFF. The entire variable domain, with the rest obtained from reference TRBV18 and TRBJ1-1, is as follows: NAGVMQNPRHLVRRRGQEARLRCSPMKGHSHVYWYRQLPEEGLKFMVYLQKENIIDESGMPKERFSAEFPKEGPSILRIQQVVRGDSAAYFCASSPPYGGTEAFFGQGTRLTVV.

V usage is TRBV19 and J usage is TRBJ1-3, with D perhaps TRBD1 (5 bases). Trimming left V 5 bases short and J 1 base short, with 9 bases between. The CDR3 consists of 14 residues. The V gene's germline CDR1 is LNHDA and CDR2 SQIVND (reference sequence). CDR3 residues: CASSYDRSGNTIYF. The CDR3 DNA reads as TGTGCCAGTAGTTACGACAGATCTGGAAACACCATATATTTT. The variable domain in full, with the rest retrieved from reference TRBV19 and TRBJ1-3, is DGGITQSPKYLFRKEGQNVTLSCEQNLNHDAMYWYRQDPGQGLRLIYYSQIVNDFQKGDIAEGYSVSREKKESFPLTVTSAQKNPTAFYLCASSYDRSGNTIYFGEGSWLTVV.

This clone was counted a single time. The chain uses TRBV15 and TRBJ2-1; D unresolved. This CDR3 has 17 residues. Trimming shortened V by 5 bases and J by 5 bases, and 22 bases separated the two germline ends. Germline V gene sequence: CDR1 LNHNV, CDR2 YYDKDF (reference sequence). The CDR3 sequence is CATSSHRRITPHNEQFF. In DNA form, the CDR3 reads TGTGCCACCAGCTCCCATCGGCGGATTACCCCACACAATGAGCAGTTCTTC.

In nucleotides, the CDR3 is TGTGCCATCAGTGAGCGACCATCCGGGACATCCTACGAGCAGTACTTC. It translates to CAISERPSGTSYEQYF. The chain couples TRBV10-3 to TRBJ2-7; D possibly corresponds to TRBD1 (6 bases). The CDR3 has 16 residues. The germline V and J ends were trimmed by 2 bases and 1 base, with 15 bases remaining between them. Germline values: CDR1 ENHRY, CDR2 SYGVKD.

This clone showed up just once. In DNA form, the CDR3 reads TGTGCCACCAGCTGGGACAATGAAGAGACCCAGTACTTC. Its protein product is CATSWDNEETQYF. The chain uses TRBV15 and TRBJ2-5; possible D gene TRBD1, 6 bases. The CDR3 extends over 13 amino acids. CDR1 and CDR2 from the germline V gene are LNHNV and YYDKDF (reference sequence). Trimming took off 5 bases at V and 3 bases at J, with 10 bases between the two ends.

DNA for the CDR3: TGTGCCAGCAGCTTAGACAGTCCCAATTCACCCCTCCACTTT. This sequence encodes CASSLDSPNSPLHF. The rearrangement links TRBV7-9 to TRBJ1-6, with D unclear. Germline loops: CDR1 SEHNR, CDR2 FQNEAQ (reference sequence). The V and J ends lost 1 base and 7 bases respectively, with 8 bases between them. The CDR3 sequence is 14 residues long. Combining the CDR3 with reference TRBV7-9 and TRBJ1-6 gives the whole variable domain DTGVSQNPRHKITKRGQNVTFRCDPISEHNRLYWYRQTLGQGPEFLTYFQNEAQLEKSRLLSDRFSAERPKGSFSTLEIQRTEQGDSAMYLCASSLDSPNSPLHFGNGTRLTVT.

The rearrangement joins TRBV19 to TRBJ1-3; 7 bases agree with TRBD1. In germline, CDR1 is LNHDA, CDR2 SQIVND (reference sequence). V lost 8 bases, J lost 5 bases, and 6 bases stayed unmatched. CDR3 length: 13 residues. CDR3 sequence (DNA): TGTGCCAGTGAGGACAGGATGAGAAACACCATATATTTT. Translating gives CASEDRMRNTIYF.

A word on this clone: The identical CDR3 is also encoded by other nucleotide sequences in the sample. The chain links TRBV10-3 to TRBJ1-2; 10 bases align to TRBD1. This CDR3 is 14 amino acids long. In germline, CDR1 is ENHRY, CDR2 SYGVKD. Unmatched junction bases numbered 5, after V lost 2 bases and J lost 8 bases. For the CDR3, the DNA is TGTGCCATCAGTGAGGGGACAGGGGTTCGAGGCTACACCTTC. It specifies CAISEGTGVRGYTF.

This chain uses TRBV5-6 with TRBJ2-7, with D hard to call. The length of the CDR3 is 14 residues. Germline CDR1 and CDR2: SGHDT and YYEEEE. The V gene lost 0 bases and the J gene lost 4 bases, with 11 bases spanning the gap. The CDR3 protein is CASSLALQRYEQYF. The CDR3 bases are TGTGCCAGCAGCTTGGCCCTGCAGAGGTACGAGCAGTACTTC. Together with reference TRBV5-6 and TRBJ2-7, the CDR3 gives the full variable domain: DAGVTQSPTHLIKTRGQQVTLRCSPKSGHDTVSWYQQALGQGPQFIFQYYEEEERQRGNFPDRFSGHQFPNYSSELNVNALLLGDSALYLCASSLALQRYEQYFGPGTRLTVT.

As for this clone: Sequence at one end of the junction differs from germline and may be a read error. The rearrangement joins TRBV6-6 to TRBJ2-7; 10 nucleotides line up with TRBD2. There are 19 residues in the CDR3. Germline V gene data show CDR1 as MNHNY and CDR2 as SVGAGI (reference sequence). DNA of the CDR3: TGTGCCAGCAGCTACTCATGGGTGGCTAGCGGGGGTCCCTCCTACGAGCAGTACTTC. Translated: CASSYSWVASGGPSYEQYF.

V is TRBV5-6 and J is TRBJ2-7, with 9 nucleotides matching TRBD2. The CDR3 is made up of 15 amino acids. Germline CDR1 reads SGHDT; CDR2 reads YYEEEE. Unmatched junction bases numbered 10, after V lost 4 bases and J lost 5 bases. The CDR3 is CASSIGLAGLNEQYF. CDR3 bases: TGTGCCAGCAGCATTGGGCTAGCGGGACTCAACGAGCAGTACTTC.

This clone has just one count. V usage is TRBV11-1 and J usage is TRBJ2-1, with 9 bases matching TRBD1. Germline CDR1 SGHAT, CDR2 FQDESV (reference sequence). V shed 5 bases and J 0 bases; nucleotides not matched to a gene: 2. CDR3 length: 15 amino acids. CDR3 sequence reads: CASSRGQGSYNEQFF. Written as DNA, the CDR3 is TGTGCCAGCAGCAGGGGACAGGGCTCCTACAATGAGCAGTTCTTC.

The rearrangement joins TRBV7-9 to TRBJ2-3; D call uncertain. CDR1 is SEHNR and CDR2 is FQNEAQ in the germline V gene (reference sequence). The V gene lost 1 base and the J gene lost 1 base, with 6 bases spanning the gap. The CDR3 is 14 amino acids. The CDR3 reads CASSLGSGTDTQYF. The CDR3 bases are TGTGCCAGCAGCTTAGGGTCAGGCACAGATACGCAGTATTTT.